This TCR beta chain appears in the sequencing data of a study of blood T cells in healthy people across ages. Those donating, healthy Caucasian individuals from Russia, were aged roughly 6 to 95. The authors isolated at least 7 million PBMCs per sample. Combining a sample-barcoded 5' primer with a J-beta primer mix, a second PCR ran for about 6 to 12 cycles. Using its own MiXCR run on the 5' RACE reads, TCRdb lists one record per CDR3 protein. The sample holds 700,000 or so distinct CDR3 sequences, roughly 41% seen once. V shed 3 bases and J 1 base; nucleotides not matched to a gene: 4. CDR1 and CDR2 from the germline V gene are LNHNV and YYDKDF (reference sequence). This CDR3 is 15 amino acids long.

Input material: blood. This clonotype originated in a man older than 75 in good health. The rearrangement uses TRBV15 and TRBJ2-5, with 8 positions matching TRBD1. CDR3 loop: CATSRTTGGQETQYF. CDR3 bases: TGTGCCACCAGCAGGACAACAGGGGGCCAAGAGACCCAGTACTTC.